Below are 22 T cell receptor beta chains sequenced from a single sample in a study of blood T cell repertoires in COVID-19. The assay was immunoSEQ multiplex PCR, and TCRdb's table has in-frame clones only and misses some. The sample includes approximately 230,000 clones, approximately 81% of them seen just once. Sequencing input: peripheral blood. The receptors were sampled from a man in his thirties or forties with active or convalescent COVID-19.

V is TRBV3-1 (or the pseudogene TRBV3-2) and J is TRBJ2-5; 8 bases are a match to TRBD2. The V gene's germline CDR1 is LGHDT and CDR2 YNNKEL (reference sequence). CDR3 length: 17 amino acids. The V and J ends lost 0 bases and 0 bases, in that order; junction bases with no gene match: 6. The CDR3 loop reads CASSQDPLAGYQETQYF. CDR3 DNA: TGTGCCAGCAGCCAAGATCCTCTAGCGGGTTACCAAGAGACCCAGTACTTC.

The rearrangement links TRBV19 to TRBJ2-1; D perhaps matches TRBD1 (6 bases). The CDR3 spans 17 residues. Trimming removed 4 bases from V and 5 bases from J, with 21 bases in between. Germline V CDR1 and CDR2: LNHDA, SQIVND (reference sequence). The CDR3 protein is CASSTSGEIPHNNEQFF. The CDR3 nucleotides are TGTGCCAGTAGTACCTCAGGGGAGATACCCCACAACAATGAGCAGTTCTTC.

There are a few counts of this clone. The chain uses TRBV11-2 and TRBJ1-3; D is uncertain. The CDR3 is 12 residues long. Per germline, CDR1 SGHAT and CDR2 FQNNGV. V lost 4 bases to trimming and J lost 5 bases, with 6 bases between them. The chain's CDR3 is CASSYNRNTIYF. CDR3 coding DNA: TGTGCCAGCAGCTACAATCGAAACACCATATATTTT. Filled out from reference TRBV11-2 and TRBJ1-3, the complete variable domain reads EAGVAQSPRYKIIEKRQSVAFWCNPISGHATLYWYQQILGQGPKLLIQFQNNGVVDDSQLPKDRFSAERLKGVDSTLKIQPAKLEDSAVYLCASSYNRNTIYFGEGSWLTVV.

This sequence joins TRBV29-1 and TRBJ1-2, with 10 bases matching TRBD1. The V segment lost 3 bases and the J segment 2 bases; nucleotides outside the gene matches: 3. This CDR3 spans 14 amino acids. CDR1 and CDR2 (germline): SQVTM, ANQGSEA. The CDR3 is CSVEPDRGNYGYTF. DNA for the CDR3: TGCAGCGTTGAGCCGGACAGGGGGAACTATGGCTACACCTTC.

A single count supports this clone. The rearrangement joins TRBV9 to TRBJ2-1; perhaps TRBD1 as D (6 bases). The germline CDR1 and CDR2 sequences are SGDLS and YYNGEE. V lost 0 bases and J 7 bases, leaving 14 bases between the germline ends. The CDR3 spans 15 residues. CDR3 bases: TGTGCCAGCAGCGTAGGAGGGGGTTTAAGAAATGAGCAGTTCTTC. This translates into CASSVGGGLRNEQFF.

As to this clone: The junction shows a germline mismatch at one end, possibly a read error. This chain connects TRBV7-7 to TRBJ2-1; TRBD2 might be the D (6 bases). CDR3 length equals 14 residues. Germline CDR1 SSHAT, CDR2 FNYEAQ (reference sequence). For the CDR3, the DNA is TGTGCTAGCAGCCCGGGACTCGATTACAATGAGCAGTTCTTC. This gives the protein CASSPGLDYNEQFF.

The chain is built from TRBV14 and TRBJ2-5; TRBD2 might be the D (5 bases). This CDR3 comprises 15 residues. Germline V lookup: CDR1 SGHDN, CDR2 FVKESK. The ends were cut back, 0 bases at V and 5 bases at J, with 13 bases in the middle. The CDR3 sequence is CASSQEAASRETQYF. The CDR3 DNA sequence: TGTGCCAGCAGCCAAGAGGCGGCTAGCCGGGAGACCCAGTACTTC.

CDR3 coding DNA: TGTGCCAGCAGTTTGACAGGATGGCAGTTCTTC. Translating it yields CASSLTGWQFF. The chain recombines TRBV28 with TRBJ2-1; TRBD1 is a possible D gene (6 bases). CDR3 size: 11 residues. Germline V lookup: CDR1 MDHEN, CDR2 SYDVKM. The germline V and J ends were trimmed by 3 bases and 12 bases, with 9 bases remaining between them. Based on the CDR3 plus reference TRBV28 and TRBJ2-1, the full variable domain is DVKVTQSSRYLVKRTGEKVFLECVQDMDHENMFWYRQDPGLGLRLIYFSYDVKMKEKGDIPEGYSVSREKKERFSLILESASTNQTSMYLCASSLTGWQFFGPGTRLTVL.

This chain uses TRBV30 with TRBJ2-1; D not resolved. Trimming removed 2 bases at V and 8 bases at J, with 13 bases between. The CDR3 loop spans 13 amino acids. The germline CDR1 and CDR2 sequences are GTSNPN and SVGIG (reference sequence). For the CDR3, the DNA is TGTGCCTGGAGTACTACCCCCACATATGAGCAGTTCTTC. The encoded protein is CAWSTTPTYEQFF. Full variable domain (missing parts from reference TRBV30 and TRBJ2-1): SQTIHQWPATLVQPVGSPLSLECTVEGTSNPNLYWYRQAAGRGLQLLFYSVGIGQISSEVPQNLSASRPQDRQFILSSKKLLLSDSGFYLCAWSTTPTYEQFFGPGTRLTVL.

In its sample, this clone was seen once. The CDR3 loop is CASSYSAGGSGNTIYF. CDR3 in DNA: TGTGCCAGCAGTTACTCGGCAGGGGGCTCTGGAAACACCATATATTTT. The rearrangement links TRBV6-5 to TRBJ1-3, with TRBD1 matching 7 bases. Germline V gene lookup returns CDR1 MNHEY and CDR2 SVGAGI. Unmatched junction bases numbered 2, after V lost 0 bases and J lost 0 bases. The CDR3 has 16 residues.

V is TRBV7-9 and J is TRBJ1-1; D not resolved. Per germline, CDR1 SEHNR and CDR2 FQNEAQ (reference sequence). The CDR3 extends over 13 amino acids. V was cut by 1 base and J by 4 bases, with 7 bases left in between. CDR3 loop: CASSLDRGTEAFF. The CDR3 coding sequence is TGTGCCAGCAGCTTAGACCGGGGCACTGAAGCTTTCTTT.

This clone came up a few times. The rearrangement links TRBV9 to TRBJ1-6; 7 bases map to TRBD1. The germline V gene has CDR1 SGDLS and CDR2 YYNGEE. The CDR3 consists of 14 residues. V gave up 1 base and J gave up 10 bases; unmatched junction bases: 5. The CDR3 loop reads CASSVLSGGSPLHF. The CDR3 DNA reads as TGTGCCAGCAGCGTACTTTCAGGGGGATCACCCCTCCACTTT.

This chain uses TRBV28 with TRBJ2-7; 10 bases fit TRBD2. The germline gives CDR1 MDHEN, CDR2 SYDVKM. The CDR3 has 16 amino acids. J gave up 0 bases and V 2 bases, and 4 bases lay outside the gene matches. For the CDR3, the DNA is TGTGCCAGCAGTTTACGGGGACTAGCGTACTCCTACGAGCAGTACTTC. This sequence encodes CASSLRGLAYSYEQYF. Using reference TRBV28 and TRBJ2-7 for the parts outside the CDR3, the full variable domain is DVKVTQSSRYLVKRTGEKVFLECVQDMDHENMFWYRQDPGLGLRLIYFSYDVKMKEKGDIPEGYSVSREKKERFSLILESASTNQTSMYLCASSLRGLAYSYEQYFGPGTRLTVT.

This clone came up once. This chain joins TRBV15 and TRBJ1-6; maybe TRBD1 (6 bases). The V end lost 3 bases, the J end lost 7 bases, and 13 bases lay between the germline ends. The germline gives CDR1 LNHNV, CDR2 YYDKDF (reference sequence). The CDR3 loop spans 15 amino acids. For the CDR3, the DNA is TGTGCCACCAGCAGGGCCGGGACAAGGAATTCACCCCTCCACTTT. Translation gives CATSRAGTRNSPLHF.

V and J are TRBV7-8 and TRBJ2-5, with TRBD2 as a possible D gene (7 bases). CDR3 length: 14 residues. Between the trimmed V and J ends, which lost 1 base and 6 bases, there was a span of 12 bases. CDR1 SGHVS and CDR2 FQNEAQ come from the germline V gene. The CDR3 region is CASSLVGGPQTQYF. In DNA form, the CDR3 reads TGTGCCAGCAGCTTAGTGGGGGGGCCGCAGACCCAGTACTTC.

The rearrangement links TRBV15 to TRBJ1-2; D unresolved. The CDR3 runs 15 residues. V was pared by 0 bases and J by 5 bases, with 13 bases between. Germline lookup yields CDR1 LNHNV and CDR2 YYDKDF (reference sequence). The CDR3 sequence: CATSRDSMSGYGYTF. The CDR3 coding sequence is TGTGCCACCAGCAGAGATTCTATGTCTGGTTATGGCTACACCTTC.

This clone was picked up one time. J is TRBJ2-5 and V is TRBV18; TRBD2 aligns across 8 bases. This CDR3 comprises 15 residues. The germline V gene has CDR1 KGHSH and CDR2 LQKENI. With 4 bases clipped from V and 1 base from J, the junction kept 5 bases outside the gene matches. CDR3 bases: TGTGCCAGCTCACGTCGGGAGGGCGCCCAAGAGACCCAGTACTTC. Encoded protein: CASSRREGAQETQYF.

The chain recombines TRBV29-1 with TRBJ1-2; perhaps TRBD1 as D (6 bases). The CDR3 runs to 12 residues. V gave up 7 bases and J gave up 4 bases, with 13 bases separating them. CDR1 SQVTM and CDR2 ANQGSEA come from the germline V gene. The CDR3 nucleotides read TGCAGCGCGGGGACACCCCTCTATGGCTACACCTTC. This sequence encodes CSAGTPLYGYTF.

V gene TRBV28 combines with J gene TRBJ1-1; the D gene is possibly TRBD1 (5 bases). From germline, CDR1 is MDHEN and CDR2 SYDVKM. Trimming pared 4 bases from V and 0 bases from J, leaving 15 bases between. The CDR3 contains 16 residues. In DNA, the CDR3 is TGTGCCAGCAGTTCGGGGGGTAGGGAGGTGAACACTGAAGCTTTCTTT. Its translation: CASSSGGREVNTEAFF.

The chain is built from TRBV6-2 or TRBV6-3 and TRBJ1-1, with D tentatively TRBD1 (5 bases). Germline values: CDR1 MNHEY, CDR2 SVGEGT. This CDR3 region has 16 residues. The V and J ends lost 6 bases and 1 base respectively, with 18 bases between them. CDR3 loop: CASSRAGTPPNTEAFF. CDR3 bases: TGTGCCAGCAGCAGGGCGGGAACACCGCCGAACACTGAAGCTTTCTTT.

The gene calls are TRBV20-1 and TRBJ1-1, with unresolved D. CDR1 DFQATT and CDR2 SNEGSKA come from the germline V gene (reference sequence). Trimming took off 7 bases at V and 5 bases at J, with 8 bases between the two ends. The CDR3 has 10 amino acids. The CDR3 is CSVTTTEAFF. The CDR3, as DNA: TGCAGTGTTACAACGACTGAAGCTTTCTTT.

The chain carries TRBV5-1 and TRBJ1-2, with D uncertain. V was cut by 0 bases and J by 4 bases, with 13 bases left in between. The CDR3 runs 15 residues. Germline lookup yields CDR1 SGHRS and CDR2 YFSETQ. The CDR3 loop is CASSLVGAVGYGYTF. The CDR3 region has the DNA TGCGCCAGCAGCTTGGTTGGCGCGGTCGGCTATGGCTACACCTTC.